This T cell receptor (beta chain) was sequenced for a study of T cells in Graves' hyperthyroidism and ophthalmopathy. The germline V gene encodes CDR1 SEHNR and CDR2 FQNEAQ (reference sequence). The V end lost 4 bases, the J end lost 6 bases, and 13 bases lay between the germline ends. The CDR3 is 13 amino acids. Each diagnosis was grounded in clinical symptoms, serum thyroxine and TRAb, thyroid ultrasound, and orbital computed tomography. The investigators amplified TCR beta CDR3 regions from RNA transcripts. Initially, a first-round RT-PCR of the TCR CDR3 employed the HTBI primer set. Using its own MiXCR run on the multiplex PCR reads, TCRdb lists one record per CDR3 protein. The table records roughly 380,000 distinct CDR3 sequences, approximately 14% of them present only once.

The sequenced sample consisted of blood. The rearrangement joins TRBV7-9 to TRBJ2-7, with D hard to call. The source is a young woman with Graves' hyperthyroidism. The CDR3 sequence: CASSSTRNSEQYF. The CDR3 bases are TGTGCCAGCAGCTCGACCCGGAATAGCGAGCAGTACTTC.